The 20 T cell receptor beta chains listed next were all sequenced from one sample in a study of blood T cell repertoires in COVID-19. Method: immunoSEQ multiplex PCR; TCRdb's copy keeps in-frame clones and lacks some. The data contain about 160,000 clones, more than 75% of them singletons. The sequencing input was peripheral blood. The receptors stem from a man aged 80 or over with acute or convalescent COVID-19.

The rearrangement uses TRBV7-9 and TRBJ2-7; 11 bases fit TRBD2. The junction had 8 bases not matched to a gene; V was cut back by 4 bases and J by 3 bases. The CDR3 consists of 16 residues. Germline-derived CDR1 and CDR2 are SEHNR and FQNEAQ (reference sequence). CDR3 in amino acids: CASSSSGRRGFYEQYF. In DNA, the CDR3 is TGTGCCAGCAGCTCTAGCGGGAGGAGAGGGTTCTACGAGCAGTACTTC.

The chain carries TRBV4-1 and TRBJ2-5, with D tentatively TRBD1 (5 bases). With 1 base removed from V and 1 base from J, the gap between germline ends came to 7 bases. Looked up from germline, CDR1 is MGHRA and CDR2 is YSYEKL. The CDR3 loop spans 14 amino acids. CDR3 bases: TGCGCCAGCAGCCAAGGGACAAGCCAAGAGACCCAGTACTTC. Translated: CASSQGTSQETQYF.

The chain employs TRBV7-6 and TRBJ2-3, with a possible D match to TRBD2 (5 bases). The length of the CDR3 is 16 residues. The V end was cut by 0 bases, the J end by 5 bases, with 15 bases between. Germline V gene sequence: CDR1 SGHVS, CDR2 FNYEAQ. The CDR3 bases are TGTGCCAGCAGCTTAGCGCCCCCGGGAATCCTAGATACGCAGTATTTT. It codes for CASSLAPPGILDTQYF.

The chain links TRBV7-3 to TRBJ2-2; tentatively, D is TRBD1 (6 bases). The CDR3 has 15 amino acids. Between the trimmed V and J ends, which lost 0 bases and 5 bases, there was a span of 10 bases. CDR1 is SGHTA and CDR2 is FQGTGA in the germline V gene. CDR3 coding DNA: TGTGCCAGCAGCTTAACCGGGACACCAACCGGGGAGCTGTTTTTT. It translates to CASSLTGTPTGELFF.

V usage is TRBV27 and J usage is TRBJ2-7; D perhaps matches TRBD1 (6 bases). The CDR3 has 15 amino acids. The V end was cut by 6 bases, the J end by 3 bases, with 18 bases between. The V gene's germline CDR1 is MNHEY and CDR2 SMNVEV (reference sequence). Here the CDR3 reads CASSRIPRGLYEQYF. CDR3 nucleotides: TGTGCCAGCAGCCGAATACCCAGGGGTCTCTACGAGCAGTACTTC.

This clone appeared a single time. The CDR3 DNA follows: TGTGCCAGTTTACAGAGCTCCTATAATTCACCCCTCCACTTT. Translating it yields CASLQSSYNSPLHF. The chain recombines TRBV2 with TRBJ1-6; the D is unclear. Germline V gene sequence: CDR1 SNHLY, CDR2 FYNNEI. This CDR3 has 14 amino acids. Between the trimmed V and J ends, which lost 9 bases and 0 bases, there was a span of 9 bases.

V gene TRBV5-1 combines with J gene TRBJ2-3; 9 bases match TRBD2. Germline loops: CDR1 SGHRS, CDR2 YFSETQ. This CDR3 has 16 residues. V lost 0 bases to trimming and J lost 3 bases; unmatched junction nucleotides: 5. CDR3 amino acids: CASSLADSGGTDTQYF. CDR3 nucleotide sequence: TGCGCCAGCAGCTTGGCCGACAGCGGGGGGACAGATACGCAGTATTTT.

The chain carries TRBV11-2 and TRBJ2-3; D gene ambiguous. The CDR3 totals 11 residues. The V gene lost 6 bases and the J gene lost 6 bases, with 7 bases spanning the gap. CDR1 SGHAT and CDR2 FQNNGV come from the germline V gene. This CDR3 is CASSGVDTQYF. The CDR3 coding sequence is TGTGCCAGCAGTGGAGTCGATACGCAGTATTTT.

This sequence joins TRBV5-1 and TRBJ2-3, with TRBD1 as a possible D gene (5 bases). Germline V gene sequence: CDR1 SGHRS, CDR2 YFSETQ. The germline V and J ends were trimmed by 5 bases and 9 bases, with 16 bases remaining between them. The CDR3 has 13 amino acids. The CDR3 sequence is CASSWGGSQTQYF. The CDR3 DNA is TGCGCCAGCAGTTGGGGCGGAAGCCAGACGCAGTATTTT.

The chain employs TRBV28 and TRBJ2-7; TRBD1 aligns across 7 bases. The germline V gene has CDR1 MDHEN and CDR2 SYDVKM. The J segment lost 8 bases and the V segment lost 4 bases, leaving 11 bases of the junction unmatched. CDR3 length: 14 residues. CDR3 loop: CASSSSGTATKQYF. The DNA for the CDR3 is TGTGCCAGCAGTTCTTCCGGGACAGCTACGAAGCAGTACTTC.

V is TRBV9 and J is TRBJ1-5; possibly TRBD1 for D (5 bases). This CDR3 contains 17 residues. Germline lookup yields CDR1 SGDLS and CDR2 YYNGEE. With 2 bases removed from V and 4 bases from J, the gap between germline ends came to 19 bases. The CDR3 DNA reads TGTGCCAGCAGCGTTAGATGGGACCTCGGGGGAAATCAGCCCCAGCATTTT. It translates to CASSVRWDLGGNQPQHF.

Concerning this clone: Since a much larger clone is just one base distant, this may be a read error. The chain recombines TRBV16 with TRBJ2-3; D gene ambiguous. The V gene's germline CDR1 is KGHSY and CDR2 FQNENV. The CDR3 covers 12 residues. Trimming removed 5 bases at V and 0 bases at J, with 3 bases between. The CDR3, as DNA: TGTGCCAGCAGCTCTAGCACAGATACGCAGTATTTT. Translated, it gives CASSSSTDTQYF.

This clone was recorded only once. The rearrangement joins TRBV6-5 to TRBJ2-7, with D unresolved. V was trimmed by 0 bases and J by 0 bases, leaving 6 bases between them. CDR1 is MNHEY, CDR2 SVGAGI, per germline. The CDR3 length is 14 residues. CDR3 sequence: CASSYSGSSYEQYF. CDR3 DNA sequence: TGTGCCAGCAGTTACTCGGGCAGCTCCTACGAGCAGTACTTC.

J is TRBJ2-1 and V is TRBV10-3; 12 bases align to TRBD2. Losses at the gene ends were 6 bases for V and 8 bases for J; bases not matched to a gene: 8. Looked up from germline, CDR1 is ENHRY and CDR2 is SYGVKD. This CDR3 is 15 amino acids long. CDR3 residues: CAIRQLAGGVDEQFF. The CDR3 region has the DNA TGTGCCATCAGACAACTAGCGGGAGGTGTCGATGAGCAGTTCTTC.

V is TRBV6-5 and J is TRBJ1-5, with 9 nucleotides matching TRBD1. CDR3 size: 15 residues. The germline gives CDR1 MNHEY, CDR2 SVGAGI. The V gene end was trimmed by 6 bases and the J gene end by 6 bases; junction bases not matched to a gene: 9. The CDR3 sequence: CASSEATGGFQPQHF. As DNA, the CDR3 is TGTGCCAGCAGCGAGGCAACAGGGGGCTTTCAGCCCCAGCATTTT.

The V gene is TRBV18, the J gene TRBJ1-2; possible D gene TRBD1, 5 bases. This CDR3 has 15 amino acids. In germline, CDR1 is KGHSH, CDR2 LQKENI. The germline V and J ends were trimmed by 1 base and 6 bases, with 15 bases remaining between them. CDR3 in amino acids: CASSPLPGIDNGYTF. DNA of the CDR3: TGTGCCAGCTCACCACTTCCAGGGATAGACAATGGCTACACCTTC.

In its sample, this clone was seen once. The chain uses TRBV27 and TRBJ1-5; the D is unclear. Germline CDR1 MNHEY, CDR2 SMNVEV (reference sequence). V dropped 4 bases and J dropped 4 bases, with 11 bases sitting between them. The CDR3 spans 14 residues. CDR3 DNA: TGTGCCAGCAGTTCGTATGGGCCGAATCAGCCCCAGCATTTT. Translated, it gives CASSSYGPNQPQHF.

V gene TRBV30 combines with J gene TRBJ1-6; 9 nucleotides match TRBD1. Germline-derived CDR1 and CDR2 are GTSNPN and SVGIG (reference sequence). The CDR3 consists of 16 residues. V shed 1 base, J shed 10 bases, and the junction held 11 bases outside the gene matches. In DNA form, the CDR3 reads TGTGCCTGGAGTGAAGGGACAGGGCTTGACTGGTCACCCCTCCACTTT. Translation: CAWSEGTGLDWSPLHF.

The V call is TRBV28, the J call TRBJ2-1; tentatively, D is TRBD2 (7 bases). The V end lost 5 bases, the J end lost 12 bases, and 17 bases lay between the germline ends. This CDR3 is 13 amino acids long. In germline, CDR1 is MDHEN, CDR2 SYDVKM. The CDR3 reads CASSPPGGRTQFF. Written as DNA, the CDR3 is TGTGCCAGCAGTCCCCCCGGGGGGCGGACGCAGTTCTTC. The whole variable domain, remainder taken from reference TRBV28 and TRBJ2-1, is DVKVTQSSRYLVKRTGEKVFLECVQDMDHENMFWYRQDPGLGLRLIYFSYDVKMKEKGDIPEGYSVSREKKERFSLILESASTNQTSMYLCASSPPGGRTQFFGPGTRLTVL.

A note on this clone: One junction end does not reproduce the germline sequence, and a read error may be involved. The J gene is TRBJ2-1, the V gene TRBV27, with TRBD2 matching over 9 bases. This CDR3 has 15 amino acids. Germline assignment: CDR1 MNHEY and CDR2 SMNVEV (reference sequence). In DNA form, the CDR3 reads TGTGCCAGCAGTTTAGGCGGGAGGGCCTATAATGAGCAGTTCTTC. Translated, it gives CASSLGGRAYNEQFF.